Each of the 10 T cell receptor beta chains below was sequenced from the same sample in a study of identical twins. Using its own MiXCR run on the 5' RACE reads, TCRdb lists one record per CDR3 protein. Of a few hundred thousand distinct CDR3 sequences detected, around 18% appear once; the ten largest clones hold 12%. Sequenced input: naive T cells sorted from blood. The receptors were sampled from a man in his forties or fifties in good health.

This clonotype was recorded a few times. V gene TRBV7-9 combines with J gene TRBJ2-1, with 8 bases aligning to TRBD1. The trim removed 5 bases at V and 10 bases at J, leaving 1 base unmatched. Germline V gene sequence: CDR1 SEHNR, CDR2 FQNEAQ (reference sequence). The CDR3 spans 11 residues. CDR3 sequence reads: CASSRDREQFF. For the CDR3, the DNA is TGTGCCAGCAGCCGGGACAGGGAGCAGTTCTTC. Full variable domain (outside the CDR3, taken from reference TRBV7-9 and TRBJ2-1): DTGVSQNPRHKITKRGQNVTFRCDPISEHNRLYWYRQTLGQGPEFLTYFQNEAQLEKSRLLSDRFSAERPKGSFSTLEIQRTEQGDSAMYLCASSRDREQFFGPGTRLTVL.

This sequence joins TRBV28 and TRBJ1-1; D unclear. This CDR3 has 11 amino acids. Germline-derived CDR1 and CDR2 are MDHEN and SYDVKM. V shed 7 bases and J shed 10 bases, with 13 bases lying between them. The CDR3 DNA is TGTGCCAGCACTCAGTCCGGGAGAGCTTTCTTT. Translating gives CASTQSGRAFF.

This clonotype came up many times. The V call is TRBV11-2, the J call TRBJ2-2; D is possibly TRBD2 (5 bases). Trimming took off 5 bases at V and 7 bases at J, with 11 bases between the two ends. Germline assignment: CDR1 SGHAT and CDR2 FQNNGV. The CDR3 consists of 13 residues. CDR3 protein: CASSAREGGELFF. The CDR3 region has the DNA TGTGCCAGCAGCGCACGTGAGGGCGGGGAGCTGTTTTTT. The whole variable domain, remainder taken from reference TRBV11-2 and TRBJ2-2, is EAGVAQSPRYKIIEKRQSVAFWCNPISGHATLYWYQQILGQGPKLLIQFQNNGVVDDSQLPKDRFSAERLKGVDSTLKIQPAKLEDSAVYLCASSAREGGELFFGEGSRLTVL.

This chain links TRBV6-5 with TRBJ2-5; D unresolved. V was trimmed by 4 bases and J by 2 bases, leaving 11 bases between them. Germline V lookup: CDR1 MNHEY, CDR2 SVGAGI. This CDR3 is 14 amino acids long. CDR3 coding DNA: TGTGCCAGCAGTTTAGGTCACTCTCAAGAGACCCAGTACTTC. This codes for CASSLGHSQETQYF.

The chain couples TRBV18 to TRBJ2-5; D ambiguous. The CDR3 has 14 amino acids. Trimming took 0 bases from V and 6 from J, leaving 11 bases between them. Germline-derived CDR1 and CDR2 are KGHSH and LQKENI. Here the CDR3 DNA reads TGTGCCAGCTCACCACCGTCGGTAGAACAGACCCAGTACTTC. As protein: CASSPPSVEQTQYF.

This clonotype was recorded many times. This chain connects TRBV5-5 to TRBJ1-6; perhaps TRBD1 as D (6 bases). Trimming removed 1 base from V and 7 bases from J, with 9 bases in between. The CDR3 runs 14 residues. Germline loops: CDR1 SGHKS, CDR2 YYEKEE (reference sequence). In DNA, the CDR3 is TGTGCCAGCAGCTTGTTCCAGGGGAATTCACCCCTCCACTTT. It codes for CASSLFQGNSPLHF.

This clonotype was counted between two and nine times. In DNA, the CDR3 is TGTGCTAGTGGTTTGCCGACAGGGAATAGCAATCAGCCCCAGCATTTT. It is translated as CASGLPTGNSNQPQHF. The chain recombines TRBV12-5 with TRBJ1-5; 7 nucleotides match TRBD1. CDR1 and CDR2 from the germline V gene are LGHNT and FRNRAP. This CDR3 contains 16 residues. With 2 bases clipped from V and 0 bases from J, the junction kept 4 bases outside the gene matches.

This clonotype was seen only a few times. The V gene is TRBV12-3 or TRBV12-4, the J gene TRBJ1-6; TRBD1 matches at 7 bases. Trimming at V came to 4 bases and at J to 5 bases, leaving 8 bases not matched to a gene. This CDR3 is built from 16 residues. CDR3 sequence (DNA): TGTGCCAGCAGTTGGAAGACAGGGAGAGATAATTCACCCCTCCACTTT. Amino acids: CASSWKTGRDNSPLHF.

This clonotype appeared many times. The chain is built from TRBV27 and TRBJ1-2, with D unresolved. This CDR3 region has 17 residues. V shed 0 bases and J shed 1 base, with 15 bases lying between them. Germline V gene data show CDR1 as MNHEY and CDR2 as SMNVEV (reference sequence). CDR3 DNA sequence: TGTGCCAGCAGTTTATCGATAACCTCTGGGTATAACTATGGCTACACCTTC. Its protein product is CASSLSITSGYNYGYTF.

In its sample, this clonotype was seen many times. V is TRBV20-1 and J is TRBJ2-7; 9 nucleotides match TRBD1. This CDR3 has 15 residues. The J segment lost 3 bases and the V segment lost 5 bases, leaving 11 bases of the junction unmatched. The germline V gene encodes CDR1 DFQATT and CDR2 SNEGSKA (reference sequence). The CDR3 nucleotides are TGCAGTGCTCAGGAAGGGACAGGGATTTTCTACGAGCAGTACTTC. It codes for CSAQEGTGIFYEQYF.